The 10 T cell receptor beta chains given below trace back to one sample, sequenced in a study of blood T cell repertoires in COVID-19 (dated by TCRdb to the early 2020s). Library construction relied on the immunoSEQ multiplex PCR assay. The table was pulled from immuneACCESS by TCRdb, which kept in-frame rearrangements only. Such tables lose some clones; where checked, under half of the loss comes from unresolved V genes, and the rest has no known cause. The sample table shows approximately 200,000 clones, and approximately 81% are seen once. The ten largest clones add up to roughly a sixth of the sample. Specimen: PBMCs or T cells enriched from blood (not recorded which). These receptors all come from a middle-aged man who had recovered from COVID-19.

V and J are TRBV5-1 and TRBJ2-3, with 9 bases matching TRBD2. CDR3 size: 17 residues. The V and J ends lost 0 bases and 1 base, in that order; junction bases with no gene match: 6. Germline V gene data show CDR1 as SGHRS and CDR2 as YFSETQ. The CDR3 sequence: CASSLGLAAIRTDTQYF. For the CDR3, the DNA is TGCGCCAGCAGCTTGGGACTAGCGGCGATCCGCACAGATACGCAGTATTTT.

The CDR3 region is CASSISPQGSEQYF. The DNA for the CDR3 is TGTGCCAGTAGTATTTCCCCGCAGGGATCCGAGCAGTACTTC. The chain links TRBV19 to TRBJ2-7; maybe TRBD1 (5 bases). This CDR3 has 14 residues. CDR1 is LNHDA and CDR2 is SQIVND in the germline V gene (reference sequence). Trimming cost V 3 bases and J 6 bases, with 15 bases left between them.

This CDR3 reads CASSPTGGDSPLHF. The CDR3 DNA follows: TGTGCCAGCTCGCCCACAGGGGGAGATTCACCCCTCCACTTT. J is TRBJ1-6 and V is TRBV18; TRBD1 matches 8 bases. The CDR3 is 14 amino acids. Germline CDR1 and CDR2: KGHSH and LQKENI. Unmatched junction bases numbered 6, after V lost 6 bases and J lost 8 bases.

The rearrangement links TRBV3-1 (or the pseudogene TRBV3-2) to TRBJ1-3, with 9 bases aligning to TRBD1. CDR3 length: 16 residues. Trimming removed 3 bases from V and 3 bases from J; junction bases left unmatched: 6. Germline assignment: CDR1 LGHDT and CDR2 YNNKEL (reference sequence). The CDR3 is CASSHTGTGIGNTIYF. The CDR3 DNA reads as TGTGCCAGCAGCCATACCGGGACAGGGATTGGAAACACCATATATTTT.

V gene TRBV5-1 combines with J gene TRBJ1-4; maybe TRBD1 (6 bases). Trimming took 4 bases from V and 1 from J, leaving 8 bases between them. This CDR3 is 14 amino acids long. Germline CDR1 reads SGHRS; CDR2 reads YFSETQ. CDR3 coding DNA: TGCGCCAGCAGCGTAGGGGGAACTAATGAAAAACTGTTTTTT. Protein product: CASSVGGTNEKLFF.

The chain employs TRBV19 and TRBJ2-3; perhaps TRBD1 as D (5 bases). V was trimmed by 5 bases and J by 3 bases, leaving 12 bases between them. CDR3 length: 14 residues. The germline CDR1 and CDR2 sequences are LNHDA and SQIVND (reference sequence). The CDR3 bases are TGTGCCAGTAGTTCCAAAGGGGTGACAGATACGCAGTATTTT. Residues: CASSSKGVTDTQYF.

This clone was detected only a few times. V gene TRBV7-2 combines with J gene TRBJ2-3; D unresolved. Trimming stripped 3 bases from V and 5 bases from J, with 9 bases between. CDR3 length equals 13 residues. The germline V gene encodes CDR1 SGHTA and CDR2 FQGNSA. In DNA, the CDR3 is TGTGCCAGCAGCTTCGGAGCACAAGATACGCAGTATTTT. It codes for CASSFGAQDTQYF.

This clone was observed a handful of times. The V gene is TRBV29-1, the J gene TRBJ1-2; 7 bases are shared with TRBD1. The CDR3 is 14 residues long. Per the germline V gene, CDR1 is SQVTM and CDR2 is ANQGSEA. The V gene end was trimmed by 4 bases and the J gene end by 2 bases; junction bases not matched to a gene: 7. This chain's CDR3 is CSVGGQEQNYGYTF. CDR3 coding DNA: TGCAGCGTTGGCGGACAGGAGCAAAACTATGGCTACACCTTC.

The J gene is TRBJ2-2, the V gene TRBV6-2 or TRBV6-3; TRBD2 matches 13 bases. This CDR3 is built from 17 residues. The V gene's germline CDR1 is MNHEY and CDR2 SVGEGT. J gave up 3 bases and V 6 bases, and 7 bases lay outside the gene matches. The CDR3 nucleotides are TGTGCCAGCAGCTGGACTAGCGGGAGAGTCTACACCGGGGAGCTGTTTTTT. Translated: CASSWTSGRVYTGELFF.

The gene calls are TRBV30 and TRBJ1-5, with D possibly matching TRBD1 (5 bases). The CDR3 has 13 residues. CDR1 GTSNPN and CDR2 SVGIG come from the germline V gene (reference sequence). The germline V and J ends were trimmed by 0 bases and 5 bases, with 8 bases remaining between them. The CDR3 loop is CAWSVQEYQPQHF. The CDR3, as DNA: TGTGCCTGGAGTGTACAGGAATATCAGCCCCAGCATTTT.